This T cell receptor beta chain originates from a study of blood T cell repertoires in COVID-19. Overall study: The United States, Italy and Spain were the sources of the acute and convalescent COVID-19 samples. PBMCs, B-cell-depleted T cells, or T cells were the source of the cDNA or gDNA that made up the material.

In the original analysis: Amplification of reference gene primers provided the estimated nucleated cell counts. Data came from immunoSEQ multiplex PCR; TCRdb stores just in-frame clones and leaves some out. V, J and clone size are taken as reported in that table, and D and trimming were inferred from the DNA itself. This table has 250,000 to 350,000 clones, about 89% appearing once. This receptor was identified in an older woman with acute or convalescent COVID-19. Sequences were obtained from peripheral blood.

In nucleotides, the CDR3 is TGTGCCAGCAGTCCGGGGGGGGAAGAGACCCAGTACTTC. It specifies CASSPGGEETQYF. The chain links TRBV5-4 to TRBJ2-5, with TRBD2 matching over 8 bases. Germline lookup yields CDR1 SGHNT and CDR2 YYREEE (reference sequence). V gave up 5 bases and J gave up 3 bases; unmatched junction bases: 3. The CDR3 runs 13 residues.